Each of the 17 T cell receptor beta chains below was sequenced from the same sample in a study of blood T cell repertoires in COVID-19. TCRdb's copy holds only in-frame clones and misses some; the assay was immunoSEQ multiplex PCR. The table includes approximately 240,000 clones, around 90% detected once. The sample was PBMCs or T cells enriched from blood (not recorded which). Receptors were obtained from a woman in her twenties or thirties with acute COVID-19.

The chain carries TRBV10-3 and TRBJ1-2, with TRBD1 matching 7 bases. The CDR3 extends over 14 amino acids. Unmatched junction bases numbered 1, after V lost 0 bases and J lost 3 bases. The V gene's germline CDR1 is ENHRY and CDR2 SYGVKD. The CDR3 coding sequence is TGTGCCATCAGTGAGTCCGGACAGGACTATGGCTACACCTTC. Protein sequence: CAISESGQDYGYTF.

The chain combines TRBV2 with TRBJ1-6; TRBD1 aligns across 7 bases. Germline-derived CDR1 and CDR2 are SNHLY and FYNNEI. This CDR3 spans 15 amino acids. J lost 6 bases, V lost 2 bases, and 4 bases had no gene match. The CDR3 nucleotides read TGTGCCAGCAGTGAAACAGGGGCCTTTAATTCACCCCTCCACTTT. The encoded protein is CASSETGAFNSPLHF.

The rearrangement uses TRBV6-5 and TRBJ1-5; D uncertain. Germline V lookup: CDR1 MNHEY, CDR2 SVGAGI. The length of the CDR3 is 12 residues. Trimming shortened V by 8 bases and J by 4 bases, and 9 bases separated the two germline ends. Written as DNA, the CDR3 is TGTGCCAGCCGTACAGCTAATCAGCCCCAGCATTTT. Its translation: CASRTANQPQHF.

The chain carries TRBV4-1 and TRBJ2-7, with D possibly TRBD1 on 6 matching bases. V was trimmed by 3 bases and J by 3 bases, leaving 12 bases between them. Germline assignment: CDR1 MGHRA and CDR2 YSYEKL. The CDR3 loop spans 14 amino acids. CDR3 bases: TGCGCCAGCAGCCAGGCAGGGGTTGTCTACGAGCAGTACTTC. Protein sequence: CASSQAGVVYEQYF.

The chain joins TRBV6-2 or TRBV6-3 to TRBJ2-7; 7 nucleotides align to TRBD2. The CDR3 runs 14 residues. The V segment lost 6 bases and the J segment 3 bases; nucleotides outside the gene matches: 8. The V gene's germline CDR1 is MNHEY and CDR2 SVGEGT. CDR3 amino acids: CASSRAGTLYEQYF. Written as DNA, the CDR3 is TGTGCCAGCAGCAGAGCGGGGACGCTCTACGAGCAGTACTTC.

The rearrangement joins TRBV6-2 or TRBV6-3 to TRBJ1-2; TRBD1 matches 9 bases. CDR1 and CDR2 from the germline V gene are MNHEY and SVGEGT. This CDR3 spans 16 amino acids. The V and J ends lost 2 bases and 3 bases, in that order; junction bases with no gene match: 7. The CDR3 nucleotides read TGTGCCAGCAGTTACCCACGGAGGACAGGGGACTATGGCTACACCTTC. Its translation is CASSYPRRTGDYGYTF.

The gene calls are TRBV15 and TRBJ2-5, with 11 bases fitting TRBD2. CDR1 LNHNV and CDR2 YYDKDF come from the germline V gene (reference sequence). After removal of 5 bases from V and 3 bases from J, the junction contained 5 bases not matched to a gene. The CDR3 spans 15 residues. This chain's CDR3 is CATSGWGLAEETQYF. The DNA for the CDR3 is TGTGCCACCAGCGGGTGGGGACTAGCGGAAGAGACCCAGTACTTC.

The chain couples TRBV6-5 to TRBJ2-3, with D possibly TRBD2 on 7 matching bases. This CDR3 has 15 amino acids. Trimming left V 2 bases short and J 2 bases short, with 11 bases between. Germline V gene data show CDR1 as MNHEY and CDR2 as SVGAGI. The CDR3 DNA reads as TGTGCCAGCAGTTACGGGGGGGGCAACACAGATACGCAGTATTTT. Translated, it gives CASSYGGGNTDTQYF.

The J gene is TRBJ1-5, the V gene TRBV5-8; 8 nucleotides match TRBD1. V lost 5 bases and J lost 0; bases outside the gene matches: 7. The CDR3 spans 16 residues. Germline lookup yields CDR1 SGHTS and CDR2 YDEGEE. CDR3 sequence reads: CASSSGQGVSNQPQHF. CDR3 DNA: TGTGCCAGCAGTTCTGGACAGGGTGTTAGCAATCAGCCCCAGCATTTT.

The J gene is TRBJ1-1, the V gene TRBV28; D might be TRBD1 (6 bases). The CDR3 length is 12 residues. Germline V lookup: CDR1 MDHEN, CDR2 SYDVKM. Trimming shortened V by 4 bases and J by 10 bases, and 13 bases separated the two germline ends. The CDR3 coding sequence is TGTGCCAGCAGTTCGGGACAACTAGGAGCTTTCTTT. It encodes CASSSGQLGAFF. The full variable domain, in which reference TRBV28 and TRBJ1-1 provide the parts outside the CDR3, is DVKVTQSSRYLVKRTGEKVFLECVQDMDHENMFWYRQDPGLGLRLIYFSYDVKMKEKGDIPEGYSVSREKKERFSLILESASTNQTSMYLCASSSGQLGAFFGQGTRLTVV.

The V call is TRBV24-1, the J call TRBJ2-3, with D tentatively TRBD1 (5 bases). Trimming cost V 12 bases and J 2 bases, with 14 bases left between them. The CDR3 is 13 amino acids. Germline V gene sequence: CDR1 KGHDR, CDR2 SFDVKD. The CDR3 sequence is CAAQDPNTDTQYF. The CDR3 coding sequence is TGTGCCGCACAGGATCCTAACACAGATACGCAGTATTTT.

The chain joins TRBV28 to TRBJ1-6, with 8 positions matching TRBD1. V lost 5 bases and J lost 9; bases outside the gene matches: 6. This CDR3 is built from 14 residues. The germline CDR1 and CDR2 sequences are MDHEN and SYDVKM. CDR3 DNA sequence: TGTGCCAGCAGTCCGGGACAGGAGTTTTCACCCCTCCACTTT. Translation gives CASSPGQEFSPLHF. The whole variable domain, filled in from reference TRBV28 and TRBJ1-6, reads DVKVTQSSRYLVKRTGEKVFLECVQDMDHENMFWYRQDPGLGLRLIYFSYDVKMKEKGDIPEGYSVSREKKERFSLILESASTNQTSMYLCASSPGQEFSPLHFGNGTRLTVT.

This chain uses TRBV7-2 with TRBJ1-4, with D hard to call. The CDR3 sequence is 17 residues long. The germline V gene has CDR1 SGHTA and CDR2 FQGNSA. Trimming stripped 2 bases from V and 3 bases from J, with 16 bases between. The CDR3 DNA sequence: TGTGCCAGCAGCTTATCTGGGGAAGGGCGGGCTAATGAAAAACTGTTTTTT. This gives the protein CASSLSGEGRANEKLFF.

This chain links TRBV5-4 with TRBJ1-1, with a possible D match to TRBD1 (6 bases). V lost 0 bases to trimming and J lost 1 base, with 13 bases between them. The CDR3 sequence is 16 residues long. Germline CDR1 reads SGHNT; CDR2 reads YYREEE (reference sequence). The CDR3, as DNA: TGTGCCAGCAGCTTGGTACCACAGGGTCGGAACACTGAAGCTTTCTTT. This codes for CASSLVPQGRNTEAFF.

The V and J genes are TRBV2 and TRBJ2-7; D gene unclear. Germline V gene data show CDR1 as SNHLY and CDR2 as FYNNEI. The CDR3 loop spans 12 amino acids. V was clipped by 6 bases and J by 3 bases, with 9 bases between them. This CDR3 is CASRQTIYEQYF. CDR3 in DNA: TGTGCCAGCAGGCAGACAATCTACGAGCAGTACTTC.

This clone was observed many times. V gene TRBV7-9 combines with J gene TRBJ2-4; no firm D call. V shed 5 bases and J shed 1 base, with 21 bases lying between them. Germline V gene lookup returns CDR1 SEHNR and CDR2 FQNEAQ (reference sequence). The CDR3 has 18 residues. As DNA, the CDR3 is TGTGCCAGCAGCCACCCCCAGGCCCCGGCTGGTGCCAAAAACATTCAGTACTTC. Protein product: CASSHPQAPAGAKNIQYF.

The CDR3 region has the DNA TGTGCCAGCAGCTTGGTAGGGACAGCAAACTATGGCTACACCTTC. This codes for CASSLVGTANYGYTF. The chain joins TRBV5-4 to TRBJ1-2; 7 nucleotides match TRBD1. V lost 0 bases to trimming and J lost 2 bases; unmatched junction nucleotides: 4. The CDR3 is 15 residues long. The germline V gene encodes CDR1 SGHNT and CDR2 YYREEE (reference sequence).